This TCR beta chain was retrieved from a study of blood T cell repertoires in COVID-19. Background on the study: Sources were T cells, B-cell-depleted T cells, or PBMCs; the material itself was cDNA or gDNA.

The study recruited people aged about 18 to 89 years across under 25 US areas. Membership in each cohort depended on participant-reported clinical history. Produced via immunoSEQ multiplex PCR; TCRdb's table is partial and in-frame only. The repertoire includes under 200,000 clones, around 84% of them detected once, and nearly 8% sits in the top ten. This receptor was taken from a woman between 50 and 59 years old who had recovered from COVID-19. Sequenced material: PBMCs or T cells enriched from blood (not recorded which).

This CDR3 is CASSLSSGTPIEGYTF. The DNA for the CDR3 is TGTGCCAGCAGCTTATCCAGCGGGACCCCTATTGAAGGCTACACCTTC. This chain joins TRBV7-3 and TRBJ1-2; TRBD1 is a possible D gene (5 bases). CDR3 size: 16 residues. V shed 2 bases and J shed 8 bases, with 21 bases lying between them. Germline CDR1 SGHTA, CDR2 FQGTGA.